Listed below are T cell receptor beta chains from one sample, sequenced in a study of control samples from healthy donors and cancer patients. Profiling relied on immunoSEQ multiplex PCR, and the TCRdb table lists in-frame clones only, not all of them. The sample lists fewer than 200,000 clones; 90% to 95% were seen once. Sequencing input: blood. The receptors shown here come from a man in his thirties or forties in good health. CDR3s include the opening cysteine and the closing phenylalanine or tryptophan. Fields, in order: V gene, clone size, J gene, CDR3 protein. Rows give clone size only sometimes, using once, few, many, or a class for an expanded clone.

v_call: TRBV3-1/TRBV3-2; clone_size: -; j_call: TRBJ1-3; cdr3_aa: CAIPPRFSGNTIYF
v_call: TRBV6-5; clone_size: -; j_call: TRBJ1-1; cdr3_aa: CASSTSGDMNTEAFF
v_call: TRBV4-3; clone_size: -; j_call: TRBJ1-6; cdr3_aa: CASSQSYRNGSPLHF
v_call: TRBV27; clone_size: -; j_call: TRBJ2-2; cdr3_aa: CASSFSSGNTGELFF
v_call: TRBV7-3; clone_size: -; j_call: TRBJ2-5; cdr3_aa: CASSSLGGVQETQYF
v_call: TRBV12-3/TRBV12-4; clone_size: -; j_call: TRBJ2-5; cdr3_aa: CASSLTGGETQYF
v_call: TRBV2; clone_size: -; j_call: TRBJ2-7; cdr3_aa: CASSEVRAGGVYEQYF
v_call: TRBV5-8; clone_size: -; j_call: TRBJ1-6; cdr3_aa: CASSAGTGGYNSPLHF
v_call: TRBV7-9; clone_size: -; j_call: TRBJ1-5; cdr3_aa: CASSFDRGRGNQPQHF
v_call: TRBV7-3; clone_size: -; j_call: TRBJ2-3; cdr3_aa: CASSPRQTSTDTQYF
v_call: TRBV7-9; clone_size: -; j_call: TRBJ2-3; cdr3_aa: CASSPTVSSTDTQYF
v_call: TRBV18; clone_size: few; j_call: TRBJ2-7; cdr3_aa: CASSPTGTYEQYF
v_call: TRBV15; clone_size: -; j_call: TRBJ2-1; cdr3_aa: CATSRVAYNEQFF
v_call: TRBV2; clone_size: -; j_call: TRBJ2-5; cdr3_aa: CASALAGSLQETQYF
v_call: TRBV7-2; clone_size: -; j_call: TRBJ1-5; cdr3_aa: CASSLHRNQPQHF
v_call: TRBV18; clone_size: -; j_call: TRBJ1-6; cdr3_aa: CASSTVPDSPLHF
v_call: TRBV10-3; clone_size: -; j_call: TRBJ1-1; cdr3_aa: CAINSRGETEAFF
v_call: TRBV6-5; clone_size: -; j_call: TRBJ2-7; cdr3_aa: CASSRAPFEQYF
v_call: TRBV14; clone_size: -; j_call: TRBJ2-7; cdr3_aa: CASSQDRGLEQYF
v_call: TRBV5-1; clone_size: -; j_call: TRBJ2-2; cdr3_aa: CASSFRRVENGELFF
v_call: TRBV29-1; clone_size: -; j_call: TRBJ1-4; cdr3_aa: CSSKRGDEKLFF
v_call: TRBV2; clone_size: -; j_call: TRBJ2-5; cdr3_aa: CASRSSGRASGETQYF
v_call: TRBV6-6; clone_size: -; j_call: TRBJ2-7; cdr3_aa: CASSLSGTSGFYEQYF
v_call: TRBV19; clone_size: -; j_call: TRBJ2-1; cdr3_aa: CASSRYSYNEQFF
v_call: TRBV5-4; clone_size: -; j_call: TRBJ2-5; cdr3_aa: CASSPTTQETQYF
v_call: TRBV30; clone_size: -; j_call: TRBJ1-4; cdr3_aa: CAWSDPLAGSDNEKLFF
v_call: TRBV6-5; clone_size: -; j_call: TRBJ1-1; cdr3_aa: CASSPTTKNTEAFF
v_call: TRBV4-3; clone_size: -; j_call: TRBJ2-6; cdr3_aa: CASSVRGANVLTF
v_call: TRBV5-1; clone_size: -; j_call: TRBJ1-1; cdr3_aa: CASSNQGRMAPNTEAFF
v_call: TRBV12-3/TRBV12-4; clone_size: -; j_call: TRBJ1-4; cdr3_aa: CASSQGPEKLFF
v_call: TRBV5-4; clone_size: -; j_call: TRBJ2-5; cdr3_aa: CASSLNGGAWETQYF
v_call: TRBV7-9; clone_size: -; j_call: TRBJ2-7; cdr3_aa: CASSPGTVAYEQYF
v_call: TRBV2; clone_size: -; j_call: TRBJ1-5; cdr3_aa: CASSPHLNQPQHF
v_call: TRBV7-2; clone_size: -; j_call: TRBJ2-3; cdr3_aa: CASRIGGAGADTQYF
v_call: TRBV5-6; clone_size: -; j_call: TRBJ2-5; cdr3_aa: CASSYTQGLEETQYF
v_call: TRBV10-2; clone_size: -; j_call: TRBJ1-1; cdr3_aa: CASSAQKGTEAFF